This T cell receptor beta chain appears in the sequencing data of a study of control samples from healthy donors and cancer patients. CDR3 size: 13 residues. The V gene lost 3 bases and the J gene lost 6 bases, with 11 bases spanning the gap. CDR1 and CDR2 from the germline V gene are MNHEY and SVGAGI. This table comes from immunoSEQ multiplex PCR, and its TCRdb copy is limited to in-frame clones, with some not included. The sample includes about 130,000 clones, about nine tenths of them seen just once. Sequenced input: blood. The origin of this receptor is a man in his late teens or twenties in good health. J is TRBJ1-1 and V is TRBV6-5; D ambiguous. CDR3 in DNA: TGTGCCAGCAGTTATTCTCAGGTCTCTGAAGCTTTCTTT. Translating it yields CASSYSQVSEAFF.